These 9 T cell receptor beta chains share one sample of origin, sequenced in a study of regulatory T cells in long-lasting Graves disease. CDR3 regions were amplified by Arm-PCR using iRepertoire HTBI primers to build TCR beta libraries. TCRdb passed the multiplex PCR reads through MiXCR, listing each CDR3 protein once. Found here are 300,000 to 350,000 distinct CDR3 sequences, about 19% of them singletons; the top ten hold just under 30%. Time point meaning: persistent/refractory GD, antithyroid drugs over 5 years with positive TRAb. TCR sequences were obtained from RNA taken from PBMCs. This specimen consisted of peripheral blood mononuclear cells (PBMCs), obtained when the disease was refractory, from a patient treated with antithyroid drugs. These TCRs come from a female donor with Graves disease.

The chain links TRBV28 to TRBJ2-1; TRBD2 matches 8 bases. Per germline, CDR1 MDHEN and CDR2 SYDVKM. V lost 4 bases and J lost 4; bases outside the gene matches: 9. The CDR3 length is 16 residues. CDR3 sequence (DNA): TGTGCCAGCAGTTCCCTGGGAGCTAGCGGGTACAATGAGCAGTTCTTC. Amino acid sequence: CASSSLGASGYNEQFF.

V usage is TRBV4-3 and J usage is TRBJ2-2, with a weak D call TRBD1 (5 bases). There are 17 residues in the CDR3. Trimming removed 0 bases from V and 1 base from J, with 12 bases in between. Germline V gene sequence: CDR1 LGHNA, CDR2 YSLEER. In DNA form, the CDR3 reads TGCGCCAGCAGCCAAGACTATGCAGGGAAGAACACCGGGGAGCTGTTTTTT. It yields the protein CASSQDYAGKNTGELFF.

This chain connects TRBV10-3 to TRBJ2-7; D is unclear. V was cut by 4 bases and J by 7 bases, with 11 bases left in between. The germline CDR1 and CDR2 sequences are ENHRY and SYGVKD. This CDR3 comprises 12 residues. The CDR3 DNA follows: TGTGCCATCAGTGGGGAACCAAGGGAGCAGTACTTC. Translated: CAISGEPREQYF.

This clonotype came up many times. The rearrangement joins TRBV6-2 or TRBV6-3 to TRBJ1-2, with 7 nucleotides matching TRBD1. Germline V gene lookup returns CDR1 MNHEY and CDR2 SVGEGT. The CDR3 has 15 amino acids. The V segment lost 4 bases and the J segment 4 bases; nucleotides outside the gene matches: 9. The CDR3 DNA reads as TGTGCCAGCAGTTCTCCGGGACAGCGGGTCTATGGCTACACCTTC. Translation gives CASSSPGQRVYGYTF.

This clonotype was recorded at least ten times. The V call is TRBV12-3 or TRBV12-4, the J call TRBJ2-5, with D unclear. V was cut by 0 bases and J by 4 bases, with 9 bases left in between. The CDR3 has 14 amino acids. Written as DNA, the CDR3 is TGTGCCAGCAGTTTAGCGGACCGGAGAGAGACCCAGTACTTC. The encoded protein is CASSLADRRETQYF.

The V and J genes are TRBV6-1 and TRBJ1-1; D unresolved. V lost 5 bases to trimming and J lost 7 bases, with 17 bases between them. The CDR3 runs to 14 residues. The germline V gene encodes CDR1 MNHNS and CDR2 SASEGT. The CDR3 here is CASSRREVQSEAFF. CDR3 in DNA: TGTGCCAGCAGTAGACGGGAGGTACAAAGTGAAGCTTTCTTT.

The gene calls are TRBV30 and TRBJ1-5; 8 bases agree with TRBD1. The CDR3 is 14 residues long. Unmatched junction bases numbered 5, after V lost 1 base and J lost 6 bases. CDR1 GTSNPN and CDR2 SVGIG come from the germline V gene (reference sequence). CDR3 nucleotides: TGTGCCTGGAGTGGTACAGGGGGAGGTCAGCCCCAGCATTTT. It codes for CAWSGTGGGQPQHF.

The table lists this clonotype with many counts. At one boundary the junction diverges from the germline segment, which might be a read error. The V gene is TRBV9, the J gene TRBJ1-6; D gene ambiguous. The CDR3 spans 13 residues. Germline V CDR1 and CDR2: SGDLS, YYNGEE. The CDR3 DNA reads as TGTGCCAGCAGTGTAGAGGCTAATTCACCCCTCCACTTT. This encodes CASSVEANSPLHF.

The chain is built from TRBV7-9 and TRBJ2-7; D might be TRBD2 (5 bases). Germline CDR1 and CDR2: SEHNR and FQNEAQ (reference sequence). This CDR3 region has 15 residues. The ends were cut back, 1 base at V and 5 bases at J, with 15 bases in the middle. The CDR3 here is CASSLGSGYNDEQYF. In DNA, the CDR3 is TGTGCCAGCAGCTTAGGTTCGGGATATAATGACGAGCAGTACTTC.